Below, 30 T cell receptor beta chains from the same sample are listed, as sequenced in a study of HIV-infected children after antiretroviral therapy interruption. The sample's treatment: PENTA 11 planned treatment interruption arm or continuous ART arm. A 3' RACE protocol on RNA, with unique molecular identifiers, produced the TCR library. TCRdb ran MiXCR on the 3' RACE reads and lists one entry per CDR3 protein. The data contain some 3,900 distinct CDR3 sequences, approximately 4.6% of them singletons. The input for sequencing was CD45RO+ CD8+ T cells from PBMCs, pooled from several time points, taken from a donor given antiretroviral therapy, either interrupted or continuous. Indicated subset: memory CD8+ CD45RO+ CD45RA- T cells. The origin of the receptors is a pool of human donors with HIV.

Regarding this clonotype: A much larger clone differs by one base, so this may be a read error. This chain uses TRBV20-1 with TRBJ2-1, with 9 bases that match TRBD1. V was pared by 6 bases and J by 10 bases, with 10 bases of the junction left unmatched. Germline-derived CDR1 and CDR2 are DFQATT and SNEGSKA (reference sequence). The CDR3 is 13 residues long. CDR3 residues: CSAWTGDNYEQFF. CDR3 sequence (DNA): TGCAGTGCCTGGACAGGGGATAACTACGAGCAGTTCTTC.

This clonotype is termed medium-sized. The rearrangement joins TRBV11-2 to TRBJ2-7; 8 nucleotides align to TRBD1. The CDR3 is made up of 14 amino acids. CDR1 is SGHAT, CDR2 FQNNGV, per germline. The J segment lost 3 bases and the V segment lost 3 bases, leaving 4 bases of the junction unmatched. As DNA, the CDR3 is TGTGCCAGCAGCTTGTGGACAGGGCACTACGAGCAGTACTTC. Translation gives CASSLWTGHYEQYF.

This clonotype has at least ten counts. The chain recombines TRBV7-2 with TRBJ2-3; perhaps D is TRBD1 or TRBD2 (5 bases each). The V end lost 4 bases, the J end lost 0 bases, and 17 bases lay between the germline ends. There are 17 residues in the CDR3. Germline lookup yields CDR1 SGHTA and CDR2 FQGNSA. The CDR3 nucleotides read TGTGCCAGCAGCTCTCAGAGGGGCCCTACAAGCACAGATACGCAGTATTTT. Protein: CASSSQRGPTSTDTQYF.

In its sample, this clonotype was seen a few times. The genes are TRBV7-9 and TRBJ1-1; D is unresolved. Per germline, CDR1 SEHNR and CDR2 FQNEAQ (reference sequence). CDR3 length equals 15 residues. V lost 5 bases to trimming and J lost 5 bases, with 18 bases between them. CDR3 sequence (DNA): TGTGCCAGCAGCAAAAATCAAGACCGGAAGACTGAAGCTTTCTTT. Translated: CASSKNQDRKTEAFF.

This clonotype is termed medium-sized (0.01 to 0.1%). Here the CDR3 reads CASSGNLNTEAFF. Here the CDR3 DNA reads TGTGCCAGTAGTGGGAACTTGAACACTGAAGCTTTCTTT. The V gene is TRBV19, the J gene TRBJ1-1; D remains unclear. Per the germline V gene, CDR1 is LNHDA and CDR2 is SQIVND (reference sequence). V was shortened by 5 bases and J by 0 bases, with 7 bases between the two germline ends. There are 13 residues in the CDR3.

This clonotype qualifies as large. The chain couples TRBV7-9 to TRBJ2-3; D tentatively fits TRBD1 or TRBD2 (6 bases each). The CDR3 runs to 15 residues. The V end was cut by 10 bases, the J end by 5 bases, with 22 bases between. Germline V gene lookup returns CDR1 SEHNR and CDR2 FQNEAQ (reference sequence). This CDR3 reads CATRRGGIHQDTQYF. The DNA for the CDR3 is TGTGCCACCCGTCGAGGGGGGATCCACCAAGATACGCAGTATTTT.

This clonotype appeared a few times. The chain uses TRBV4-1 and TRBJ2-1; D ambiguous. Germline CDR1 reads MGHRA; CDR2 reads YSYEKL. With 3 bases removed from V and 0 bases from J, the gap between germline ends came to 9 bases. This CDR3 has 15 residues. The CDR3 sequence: CASSHLAGSYNEQFF. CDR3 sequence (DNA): TGCGCCAGCAGCCACTTAGCCGGCTCCTACAATGAGCAGTTCTTC.

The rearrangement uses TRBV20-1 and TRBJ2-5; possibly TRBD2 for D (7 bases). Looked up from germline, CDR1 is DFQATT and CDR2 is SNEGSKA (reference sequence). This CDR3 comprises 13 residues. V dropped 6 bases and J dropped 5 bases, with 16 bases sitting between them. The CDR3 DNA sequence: TGCAGTGCACCTTCGGGGGGCCAGGAGACCCAGTACTTC. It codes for CSAPSGGQETQYF.

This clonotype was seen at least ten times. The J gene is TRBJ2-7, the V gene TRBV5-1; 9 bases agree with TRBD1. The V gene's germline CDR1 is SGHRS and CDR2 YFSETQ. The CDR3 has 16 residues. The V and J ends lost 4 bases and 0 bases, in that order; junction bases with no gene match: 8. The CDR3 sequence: CASSMGQGTSSYEQYF. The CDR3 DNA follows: TGCGCCAGCAGCATGGGACAGGGAACGAGCTCCTACGAGCAGTACTTC.

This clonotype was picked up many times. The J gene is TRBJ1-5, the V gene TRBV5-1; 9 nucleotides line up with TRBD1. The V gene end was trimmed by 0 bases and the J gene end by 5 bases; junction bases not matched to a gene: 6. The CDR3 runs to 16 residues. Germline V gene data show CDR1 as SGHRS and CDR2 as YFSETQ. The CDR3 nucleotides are TGCGCCAGCAGCTTGGATCCGGGGACAGGGTATCAGCCCCAGCATTTT. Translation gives CASSLDPGTGYQPQHF. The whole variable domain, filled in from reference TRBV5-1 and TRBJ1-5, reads KAGVTQTPRYLIKTRGQQVTLSCSPISGHRSVSWYQQTPGQGLQFLFEYFSETQRNKGNFPGRFSGRQFSNSRSEMNVSTLELGDSALYLCASSLDPGTGYQPQHFGDGTRLSIL.

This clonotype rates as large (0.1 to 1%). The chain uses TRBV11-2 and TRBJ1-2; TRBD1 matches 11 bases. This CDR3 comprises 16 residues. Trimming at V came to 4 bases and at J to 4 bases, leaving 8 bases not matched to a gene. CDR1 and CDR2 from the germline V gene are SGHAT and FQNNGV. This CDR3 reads CASSSSGTGGLYGYTF. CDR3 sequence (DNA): TGTGCCAGCAGCTCGTCCGGGACAGGGGGACTCTATGGCTACACCTTC.

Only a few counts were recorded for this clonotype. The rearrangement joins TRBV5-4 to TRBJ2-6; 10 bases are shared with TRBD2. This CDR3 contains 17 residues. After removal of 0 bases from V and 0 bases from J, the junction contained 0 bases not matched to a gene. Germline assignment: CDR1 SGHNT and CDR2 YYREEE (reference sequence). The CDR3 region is CASSLGTSGSGANVLTF. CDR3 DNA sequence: TGTGCCAGCAGCTTGGGGACTAGCGGCTCTGGGGCCAACGTCCTGACTTTC.

The CDR3 DNA is TGTGCCAGTACCTTGGGGCCTCTAGAGCACAATGAGCAGTTCTTC. It codes for CASTLGPLEHNEQFF. The chain links TRBV5-6 to TRBJ2-1, with a tentative D call TRBD1 (5 bases). This CDR3 is built from 15 residues. V gave up 8 bases and J gave up 5 bases, with 20 bases separating them. Looked up from germline, CDR1 is SGHDT and CDR2 is YYEEEE. Based on the CDR3 plus reference TRBV5-6 and TRBJ2-1, the full variable domain is DAGVTQSPTHLIKTRGQQVTLRCSPKSGHDTVSWYQQALGQGPQFIFQYYEEEERQRGNFPDRFSGHQFPNYSSELNVNALLLGDSALYLCASTLGPLEHNEQFFGPGTRLTVL.

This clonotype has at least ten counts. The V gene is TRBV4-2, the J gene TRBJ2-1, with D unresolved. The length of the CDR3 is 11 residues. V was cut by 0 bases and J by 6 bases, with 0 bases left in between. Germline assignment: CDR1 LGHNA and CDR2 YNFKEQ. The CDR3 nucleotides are TGTGCCAGCAGCCAAGACAATGAGCAGTTCTTC. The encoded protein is CASSQDNEQFF.

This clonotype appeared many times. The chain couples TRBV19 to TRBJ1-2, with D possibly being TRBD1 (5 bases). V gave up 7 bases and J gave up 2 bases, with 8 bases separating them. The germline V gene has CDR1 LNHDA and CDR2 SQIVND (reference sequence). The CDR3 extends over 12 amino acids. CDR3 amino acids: CASMRGNYGYTF. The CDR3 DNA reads TGTGCCAGTATGAGGGGAAACTATGGCTACACCTTC.

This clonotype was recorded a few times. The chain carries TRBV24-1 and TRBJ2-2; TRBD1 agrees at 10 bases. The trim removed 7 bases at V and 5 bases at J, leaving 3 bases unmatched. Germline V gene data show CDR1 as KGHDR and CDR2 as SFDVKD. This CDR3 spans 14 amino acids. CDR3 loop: CATSRDRGTGELFF. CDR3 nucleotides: TGTGCCACCAGCCGGGACAGGGGAACCGGGGAGCTGTTTTTT.

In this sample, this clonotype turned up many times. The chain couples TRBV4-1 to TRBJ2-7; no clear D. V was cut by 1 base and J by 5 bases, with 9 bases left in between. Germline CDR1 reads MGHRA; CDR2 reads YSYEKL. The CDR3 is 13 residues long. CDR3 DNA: TGCGCCAGCAGCCAAGGACCCCGGGACGAGCAGTACTTC. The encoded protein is CASSQGPRDEQYF.

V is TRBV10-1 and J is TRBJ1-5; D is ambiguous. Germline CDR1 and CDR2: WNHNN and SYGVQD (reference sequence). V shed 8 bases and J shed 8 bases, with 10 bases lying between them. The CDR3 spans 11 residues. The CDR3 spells CASGSDEPQHF. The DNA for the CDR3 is TGCGCCAGCGGGTCGGATGAGCCCCAGCATTTT.

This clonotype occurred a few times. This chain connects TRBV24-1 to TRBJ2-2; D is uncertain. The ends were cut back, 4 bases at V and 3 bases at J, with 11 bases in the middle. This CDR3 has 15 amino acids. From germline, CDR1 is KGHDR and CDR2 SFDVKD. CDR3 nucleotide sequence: TGTGCCACCAGTGAATCAGCTTACTACACCGGGGAGCTGTTTTTT. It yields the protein CATSESAYYTGELFF.

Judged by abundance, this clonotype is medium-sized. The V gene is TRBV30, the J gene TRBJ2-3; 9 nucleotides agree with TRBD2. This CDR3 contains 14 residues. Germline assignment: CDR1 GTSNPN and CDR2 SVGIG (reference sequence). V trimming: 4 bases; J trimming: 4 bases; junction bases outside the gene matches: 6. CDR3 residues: CAWTLAGPADTQYF. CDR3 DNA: TGTGCCTGGACGCTAGCGGGGCCGGCAGATACGCAGTATTTT.

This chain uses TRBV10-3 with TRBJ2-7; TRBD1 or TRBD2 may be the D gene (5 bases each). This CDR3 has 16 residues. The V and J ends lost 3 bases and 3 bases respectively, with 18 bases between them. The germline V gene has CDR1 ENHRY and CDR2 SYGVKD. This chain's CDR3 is CAISERDRKGYYEQYF. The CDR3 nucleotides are TGTGCCATCAGTGAAAGGGACCGGAAAGGTTACTACGAGCAGTACTTC.

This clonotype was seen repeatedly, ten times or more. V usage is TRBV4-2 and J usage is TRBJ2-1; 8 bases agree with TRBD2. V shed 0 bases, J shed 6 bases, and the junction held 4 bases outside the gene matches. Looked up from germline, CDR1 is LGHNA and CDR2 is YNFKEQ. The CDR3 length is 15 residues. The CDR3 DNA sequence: TGTGCCAGCAGCCAAGATCCGGGGGGGCCCAATGAGCAGTTCTTC. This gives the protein CASSQDPGGPNEQFF.

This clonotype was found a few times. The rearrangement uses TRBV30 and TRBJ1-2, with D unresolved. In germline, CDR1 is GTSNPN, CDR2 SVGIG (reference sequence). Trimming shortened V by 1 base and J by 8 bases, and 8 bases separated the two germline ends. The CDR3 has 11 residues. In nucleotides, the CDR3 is TGTGCCTGGAGTGACGGCGGAGGCTACACCTTC. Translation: CAWSDGGGYTF.

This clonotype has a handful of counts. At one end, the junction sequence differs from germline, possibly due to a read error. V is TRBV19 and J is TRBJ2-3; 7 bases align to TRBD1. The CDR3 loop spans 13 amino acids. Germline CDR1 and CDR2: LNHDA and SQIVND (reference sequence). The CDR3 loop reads CASRQGSTDTQYF. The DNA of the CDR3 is TGTGCCAGTAGACAGGGGAGCACGGATACGCAGTATTTT.

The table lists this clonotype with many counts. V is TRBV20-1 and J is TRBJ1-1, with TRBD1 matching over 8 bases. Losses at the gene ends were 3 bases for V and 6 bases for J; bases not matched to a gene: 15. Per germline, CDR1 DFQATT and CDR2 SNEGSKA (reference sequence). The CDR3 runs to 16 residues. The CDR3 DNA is TGCAGTGCTAGGGATCAGACAGGGGAGTACTGGGCTGAAGCTTTCTTT. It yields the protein CSARDQTGEYWAEAFF.

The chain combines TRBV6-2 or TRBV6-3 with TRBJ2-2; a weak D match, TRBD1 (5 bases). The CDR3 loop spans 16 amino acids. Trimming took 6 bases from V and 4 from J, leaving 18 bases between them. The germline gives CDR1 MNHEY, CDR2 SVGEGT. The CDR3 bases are TGTGCCAGCAGCATTTTACAGGCGACAGCCACCGGGGAGCTGTTTTTT. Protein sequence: CASSILQATATGELFF.

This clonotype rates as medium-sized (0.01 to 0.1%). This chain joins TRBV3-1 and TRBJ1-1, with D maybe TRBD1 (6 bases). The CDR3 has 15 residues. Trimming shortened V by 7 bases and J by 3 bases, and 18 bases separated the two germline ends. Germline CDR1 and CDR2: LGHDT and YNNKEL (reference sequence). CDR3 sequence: CASTLLGGGDTEAFF. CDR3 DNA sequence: TGTGCCAGCACACTTTTGGGGGGGGGCGACACTGAAGCTTTCTTT. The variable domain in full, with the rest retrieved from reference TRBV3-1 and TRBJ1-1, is DTAVSQTPKYLVTQMGNDKSIKCEQNLGHDTMYWYKQDSKKFLKIMFSYNNKELIINETVPNRFSPKSPDKAHLNLHINSLELGDSAVYFCASTLLGGGDTEAFFGQGTRLTVV.

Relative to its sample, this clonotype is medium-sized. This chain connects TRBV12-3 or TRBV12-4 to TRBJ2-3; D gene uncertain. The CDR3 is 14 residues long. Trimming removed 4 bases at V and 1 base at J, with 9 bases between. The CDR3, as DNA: TGTGCCAGCAGTTGGGTACTGGGCACAGATACGCAGTATTTT. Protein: CASSWVLGTDTQYF.

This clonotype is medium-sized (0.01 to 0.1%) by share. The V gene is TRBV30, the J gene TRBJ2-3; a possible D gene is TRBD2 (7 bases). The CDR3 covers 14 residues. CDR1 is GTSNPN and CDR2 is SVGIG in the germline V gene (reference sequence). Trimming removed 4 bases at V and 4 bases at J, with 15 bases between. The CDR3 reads CAWILGGPADTQYF. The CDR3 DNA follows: TGTGCCTGGATTCTGGGGGGGCCGGCAGATACGCAGTATTTT.

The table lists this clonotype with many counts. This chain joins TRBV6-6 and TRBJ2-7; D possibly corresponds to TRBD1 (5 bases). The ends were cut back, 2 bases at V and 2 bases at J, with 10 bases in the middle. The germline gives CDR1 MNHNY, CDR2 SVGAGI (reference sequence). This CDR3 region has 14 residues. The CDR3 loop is CASSYTTGTYEQYF. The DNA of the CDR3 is TGTGCCAGCAGTTACACAACAGGAACCTACGAGCAGTACTTC.